This T cell receptor (beta chain) emerged from a study of breast tumors, draining lymph nodes, adjacent tissues. This clonotype was observed at least ten times. Antigen: not known. Findings and limits, study-wide: Tumor T cell lymph node origin was a supported hypothesis, not proven. Tumor and nontumor repertoires were significantly more similar in luminal-like than in basal-like breast cancer. Data fit most tumor T cells coming from lymph node, expanding in tumor.

One entry per CDR3 protein, called by TCRdb with MiXCR from the multiplex PCR reads. This table holds about 230,000 distinct CDR3 sequences, roughly 30% found once. Breast cancer patients provided tissue from their axillary draining lymph nodes. CDR3 length: 12 amino acids. Deletions cut 4 bases from V and 15 bases from J, with 13 bases between. Germline V gene lookup returns CDR1 MDHEN and CDR2 SYDVKM. The sequence was collected from a female donor with breast cancer. Some clones in this sample may be carry-over from other donors' samples. Specimen: axillary lymph node tissue. The gene calls are TRBV28 and TRBJ1-6; D uncertain. The CDR3 here is CASSSDPRGLHF. The CDR3 DNA reads TGTGCCAGCAGTTCCGACCCCCGCGGCCTCCACTTT.